Sequencing of this TCR beta chain was carried out in a study of molecular identifiers for immune sequencing clone quantification listed by TCRdb under 2018. Regarding the study in general: For a replicate experiment, RNA from roughly 20,000 or 100,000 naive CD8 T cells was divided into five aliquots, and four of the five aliquots were sequenced. The study was a methods study using CD8 T cells to benchmark molecular-identifier clustering-based TCR repertoire sequencing (MIDCIRS) and TCR RNA copy counting. What the research found in general, with its limitations: Spiked-in Jurkat TCR RNA equivalent to a single cell was reported to be detectable even among approximately 1 million naive CD8 T cells. In CMV-specific effector cells, clones with more than 20 RNA copies accounted for over 98% of molecules, whereas in naive cells such clones accounted for under 1%. Without barcode sub-clustering, chimeric consensus sequences inflated TCR diversity; chimeras reached as high as 47%. Modeling estimated about three recovered TCR RNA copies per cell, compared with about 10 by digital PCR, which implies roughly 30% capture efficiency. Highly expanded clone sizes could be underestimated if identical TCR molecules share a barcode. Spiked-in Jurkat TCR RNA (approximately 10 copies' worth), which is not part of the donor repertoire, was contained in the naive libraries.

From the cysteine up to the phenylalanine, the CDR3 has a length of 15 residues. Just the 45-base CDR3 DNA is kept, in frame starting at base 1. Looking up the germline V gene (reference sequence) yields CDR1 SEHNR and CDR2 FQNEAQ. The V and J ends are trimmed by 2 bases and 2 bases, leaving 11 bases between them. This clonotype has ten or more counts. What this receptor recognizes is not known. No quality values exist for individual bases; no much larger clone is one base distant. Library construction relied on PCR. The instrument was an Illumina HiSeq 4000. Preparation of bulk TCR libraries followed a previously described approach, with the TCR primers listed in Table S5. Total RNA was purified with the Qiagen AllPrep DNA/RNA kit. Before analysis, reads from multiple sequencing runs of one library were combined. The original pipeline was this. Reads were retained only if the reads had an exact TCR constant sequence, and the retained reads were trimmed to 150 nt and grouped according to their 12-nt molecular barcodes. Reads in each barcode group were sub-clustered using a 15% Levenshtein threshold, and a quality-weighted consensus sequence was built for each RNA molecule. Non-functional sequences were removed, as were lower-count sequences one edit away from another. On the basis of fitting two negative binomial distributions, barcode sub-clusters with fewer than 20% of the maximum read count were discarded. Through fastp at Q25 and MiXCR, TCRdb rebuilt clones from the public reads, retaining in-frame beta chains. Rows are combined by CDR3 protein, so each entry shows the most common genes and DNA. The V and J calls and clone size are TCRdb's, not the authors'. The sample table holds approximately 670,000 distinct CDR3 sequences, of which about 20% were seen once. The ten largest account for under 0.95% of the sample.

Libraries of naive CD8 T cells were built from anywhere between about 20,000 and 1,000,000 sorted cells, with 10%, 30% or 50% of the purified RNA used. Naive CD8 T cells were FACS-sorted as CD8+CD4-CCR7+CD45RA+ on a BD FACSAria II into RLT Plus buffer. To test detection sensitivity, Jurkat RNA equal to around 11 TCR copies was added to samples of about 17,000-1,100,000 naive CD8 T cells. CD8 T cells were enriched with RosetteSep CD8+ T Cell Enrichment Cocktail and Ficoll-Paque, followed by ACK red cell lysis. This sequence uses TRBV7-9 and TRBJ2-3, with no D gene named confidently. The sequenced material came from naive CD8+ T cells from blood, with Jurkat cell RNA spiked in. The intended sense of this specimen's cell subset or site label: FACS-sorted CD8+CD4-CCR7+CD45RA+ naive T cells. The TCR originated in a human donor in good health. Some libraries in this study had Jurkat cell RNA spiked in. The CDR3 protein sequence reads: CASSLLLGNTDTQYF. The bases are TGTGCCAGCAGCTTACTGCTGGGGAACACAGATACGCAGTATTTT.